These T cell receptor beta chains were read from a single sample in a study of T cell changes during pregnancy in multiple sclerosis. Assay: immunoSEQ multiplex PCR; the TCRdb copy retains only in-frame clones and omits some. The data show about 68,000 clones, around nine tenths seen once. The input for sequencing was peripheral blood, taken after pregnancy. The receptors shown here come from a female donor in good health, enrolled as a control in a pregnancy study. Each CDR3 is given with its conserved first and last residue. The order of the fields is J gene, D gene, V gene, CDR3 length, clone size, CDR3 protein, CDR3 DNA. The D gene is left open where the match is weak. Size is omitted from some rows. Given values are once, few, many or a class for expanded clones.

TRBJ2-1,-,TRBV9,14,-,CASSVVEGYNEQFF,TGTGCCAGCAGCGTAGTGGAGGGCTACAATGAGCAGTTCTTC
TRBJ2-7,TRBD2,TRBV19,12,few,CASSSGRAEQYF,TGTGCCAGTAGTAGCGGGAGGGCCGAGCAGTACTTC
TRBJ2-1,TRBD2,TRBV29-1,14,-,CSVKRLAGGDEQFF,TGCAGCGTCAAAAGACTAGCGGGGGGCGACGAGCAGTTCTTC
TRBJ1-2,-,TRBV25-1,14,-,CASSDMNRVGGYTF,TGTGCCAGCAGTGATATGAACAGGGTAGGCGGCTACACCTTC
TRBJ2-1,-,TRBV15,15,-,CATSRDSSTVNEQFF,TGTGCCACCAGCAGAGATAGCAGTACGGTGAATGAGCAGTTCTTC
TRBJ2-7,TRBD2,TRBV4-2,17,-,CASSQGGLAVRPYEQYF,TGTGCCAGCAGCCAGGGGGGACTAGCGGTGCGACCCTACGAGCAGTACTTC
TRBJ2-1,TRBD2,TRBV5-1,14,-,CASSGTSGYNEQFF,TGCGCCAGCAGCGGGACTAGCGGGTACAATGAGCAGTTCTTC
TRBJ2-7,-,TRBV7-2,13,-,CASSLVISNEQYF,TGTGCCAGCAGCTTAGTTATTAGCAACGAGCAGTACTTC
TRBJ2-7,TRBD1,TRBV9,15,-,CASSQSWDSSYEQYF,TGTGCCAGCAGCCAATCATGGGACAGCTCCTACGAGCAGTACTTC
TRBJ2-1,TRBD1,TRBV7-8,16,-,CASSFVGTGPHNEQFF,TGTGCCAGCAGCTTCGTAGGGACAGGGCCCCACAATGAGCAGTTCTTC
TRBJ2-3,TRBD1,TRBV7-3,14,few,CASSMDRGTDTQYF,TGTGCCAGCAGCATGGACAGGGGGACAGATACGCAGTATTTT
TRBJ2-5,-,TRBV11-2,13,-,CASSLSDKETQYF,TGTGCCAGCAGCTTGTCTGACAAAGAGACCCAGTACTTC
TRBJ2-1,TRBD2,TRBV6-5,15,-,CASSYAASGGNEQFF,TGTGCCAGCAGTTACGCGGCTAGCGGGGGGAATGAGCAGTTCTTC
TRBJ2-1,TRBD2,TRBV19,16,-,CASSIDGLAGHNEQFF,TGTGCCAGTAGTATAGATGGACTAGCGGGACATAATGAGCAGTTCTTC
TRBJ2-3,-,TRBV7-8,15,once,CASSSLLAGPDTQYF,TGTGCCAGCAGCTCCCTACTAGCCGGCCCAGATACGCAGTATTTT